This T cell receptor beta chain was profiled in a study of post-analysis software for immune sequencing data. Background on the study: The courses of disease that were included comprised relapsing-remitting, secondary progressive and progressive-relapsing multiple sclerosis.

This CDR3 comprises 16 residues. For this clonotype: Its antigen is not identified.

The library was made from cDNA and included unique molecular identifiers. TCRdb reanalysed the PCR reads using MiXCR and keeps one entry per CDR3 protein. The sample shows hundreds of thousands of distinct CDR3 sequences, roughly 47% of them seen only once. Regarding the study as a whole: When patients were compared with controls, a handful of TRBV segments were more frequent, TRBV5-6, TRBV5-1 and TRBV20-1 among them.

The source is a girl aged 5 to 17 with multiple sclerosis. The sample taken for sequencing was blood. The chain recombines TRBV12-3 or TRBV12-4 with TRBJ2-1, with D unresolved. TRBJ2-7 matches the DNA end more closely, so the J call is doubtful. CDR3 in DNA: TGTGCCAGCAGTTTAGAAAGCGCCCGACCTGACAATGAGCAGTACTTC. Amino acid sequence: CASSLESARPDNEQYF.